One sample yielded the 26 T cell receptor beta chains listed below, sequenced in a study of long-term antiretroviral therapy in people with HIV. An immunoSEQ assay, version v3.0, was performed at survey level. Sequencing used immunoSEQ multiplex PCR; TCRdb keeps in-frame clones, though not all of them. The sample has around 11,000 clones; about 81% are singletons. Sequenced here: unsorted PBMCs, sampled 1.8 years after starting antiretroviral therapy. The source of these receptors is a man aged 35-49 years with HIV.

The chain carries TRBV5-4 and TRBJ1-3; possibly TRBD1 for D (5 bases). V lost 3 bases and J 6 bases, leaving 10 bases between the germline ends. Per the germline V gene, CDR1 is SGHNT and CDR2 is YYREEE (reference sequence). The CDR3 spans 13 residues. CDR3 in amino acids: CASSSSRANTIYF. In nucleotides, the CDR3 is TGTGCCAGCAGCTCGAGCAGGGCAAACACCATATATTTT.

The chain uses TRBV15 and TRBJ1-2; D call uncertain. The germline V gene encodes CDR1 LNHNV and CDR2 YYDKDF (reference sequence). This CDR3 has 15 amino acids. V lost 0 bases, J lost 8 bases, and 16 bases lay in between. CDR3 bases: TGTGCCACCAGCAGAGAACCAGCCTCCTTAGGGGGCTACACCTTC. Its translation is CATSREPASLGGYTF.

CDR3 nucleotide sequence: TGTGCCAGTAGTGAGGGGGGCCTGAACTATGGCTACACCTTC. Translating it yields CASSEGGLNYGYTF. This chain links TRBV19 with TRBJ1-2; TRBD1 might be the D (6 bases). Looked up from germline, CDR1 is LNHDA and CDR2 is SQIVND (reference sequence). This CDR3 contains 14 residues. Deletions cut 5 bases from V and 2 bases from J, with 12 bases between.

The chain has TRBV27 and TRBJ1-3; TRBD1 aligns across 9 bases. V was pared by 2 bases and J by 4 bases, with 3 bases of the junction left unmatched. The germline CDR1 and CDR2 sequences are MNHEY and SMNVEV (reference sequence). CDR3 length equals 15 residues. Here the CDR3 DNA reads TGTGCCAGCAGTTTAGGGACAGGGAACGGAAACACCATATATTTT. This sequence encodes CASSLGTGNGNTIYF.

The V and J genes are TRBV4-3 and TRBJ2-7, with TRBD2 as a possible D gene (6 bases). Deletions cut 5 bases from V and 5 bases from J, with 16 bases between. The CDR3 has 14 residues. Germline CDR1 and CDR2: LGHNA and YSLEER. CDR3: CASSTLLASHEQYF. CDR3 sequence (DNA): TGCGCCAGCAGCACATTACTAGCTTCCCACGAGCAGTACTTC.

The rearrangement links TRBV11-1 to TRBJ2-2; possible D gene TRBD2, 6 bases. Germline CDR1 SGHAT, CDR2 FQDESV (reference sequence). This CDR3 contains 18 residues. V was shortened by 5 bases and J by 0 bases, with 19 bases between the two germline ends. Here the CDR3 reads CASSLSPSWGANTGELFF. The CDR3 DNA reads as TGTGCCAGCAGCCTTAGTCCCTCGTGGGGGGCGAACACCGGGGAGCTGTTTTTT.

The V call is TRBV28, the J call TRBJ2-7; 10 bases line up with TRBD1. Germline values: CDR1 MDHEN, CDR2 SYDVKM. The trim removed 5 bases at V and 0 bases at J, leaving 16 bases unmatched. The CDR3 loop spans 19 amino acids. The CDR3 protein is CASSQPGQGNEDHSYEQYF. In DNA, the CDR3 is TGTGCCAGCAGTCAACCGGGACAGGGGAACGAGGACCACTCCTACGAGCAGTACTTC.

The chain joins TRBV18 to TRBJ2-7; 9 nucleotides agree with TRBD1. Losses at the gene ends were 4 bases for V and 3 bases for J; bases not matched to a gene: 7. The CDR3 runs to 15 residues. CDR1 and CDR2 from the germline V gene are KGHSH and LQKENI. The CDR3 protein is CASSLGDRENYEQYF. The CDR3 coding sequence is TGTGCCAGCTCACTCGGGGACAGGGAAAACTACGAGCAGTACTTC.

The rearrangement joins TRBV14 to TRBJ2-7; TRBD2 agrees at 9 bases. Trimming at V came to 1 base and at J to 9 bases, leaving 4 bases not matched to a gene. From germline, CDR1 is SGHDN and CDR2 FVKESK. The CDR3 extends over 13 amino acids. The CDR3 DNA reads TGTGCCAGCAGCCAAGGGCTAGCGGGAACGCAGTACTTC. It is translated as CASSQGLAGTQYF.

This clone has a single count. The chain has TRBV5-1 and TRBJ2-5; D tentatively fits TRBD1 or TRBD2 (6 bases each). The CDR3 is 15 residues long. V lost 1 base and J 4 bases, leaving 14 bases between the germline ends. Germline CDR1 is SGHRS and CDR2 is YFSETQ. The CDR3 protein is CASSLRHGGGETQYF. Written as DNA, the CDR3 is TGCGCCAGCAGCTTGAGGCACGGGGGCGGAGAGACCCAGTACTTC. Variable domain in full (rest from reference TRBV5-1 and TRBJ2-5): KAGVTQTPRYLIKTRGQQVTLSCSPISGHRSVSWYQQTPGQGLQFLFEYFSETQRNKGNFPGRFSGRQFSNSRSEMNVSTLELGDSALYLCASSLRHGGGETQYFGPGTRLLVL.

The chain recombines TRBV19 with TRBJ2-7; D might be TRBD1 (6 bases). Trimming left V 3 bases short and J 3 bases short, with 9 bases between. The germline gives CDR1 LNHDA, CDR2 SQIVND (reference sequence). CDR3 size: 13 residues. The CDR3, as DNA: TGTGCCAGTAGTATTGGACAGAGCTACGAGCAGTACTTC. It translates to CASSIGQSYEQYF.

The CDR3 loop reads CASSPYTREVSGTYNEQFF. CDR3 in DNA: TGTGCCAGCAGCCCATATACCCGGGAGGTGTCGGGGACATACAATGAGCAGTTCTTC. V usage is TRBV7-9 and J usage is TRBJ2-1, with a tentative D call TRBD2 (7 bases). This CDR3 is built from 19 residues. With 5 bases removed from V and 4 bases from J, the gap between germline ends came to 27 bases. CDR1 is SEHNR, CDR2 FQNEAQ, per germline (reference sequence). The complete variable domain, with remaining parts taken from reference TRBV7-9 and TRBJ2-1, reads DTGVSQNPRHKITKRGQNVTFRCDPISEHNRLYWYRQTLGQGPEFLTYFQNEAQLEKSRLLSDRFSAERPKGSFSTLEIQRTEQGDSAMYLCASSPYTREVSGTYNEQFFGPGTRLTVL.

This sequence joins TRBV28 and TRBJ2-3; D ambiguous. Germline assignment: CDR1 MDHEN and CDR2 SYDVKM. The CDR3 has 15 amino acids. Between the trimmed V and J ends, which lost 6 bases and 6 bases, there was a span of 19 bases. CDR3 sequence: CASSSVTVLSDTQYF. CDR3 bases: TGTGCCAGCAGCTCTGTGACGGTTCTTTCGGATACGCAGTATTTT.

This rearrangement joins TRBV7-6 to TRBJ1-4, with 8 bases matching TRBD1. The CDR3 is made up of 14 amino acids. Per the germline V gene, CDR1 is SGHVS and CDR2 is FNYEAQ. With 3 bases clipped from V and 5 bases from J, the junction kept 2 bases outside the gene matches. The CDR3 reads CASSLGTGNEKLFF. The CDR3 DNA is TGTGCCAGCAGCTTGGGGACAGGCAATGAAAAACTGTTTTTT.

The chain employs TRBV29-1 and TRBJ2-3, with D possibly matching TRBD1 (5 bases). V lost 4 bases to trimming and J lost 2 bases, with 10 bases between them. The CDR3 runs to 13 residues. Looked up from germline, CDR1 is SQVTM and CDR2 is ANQGSEA. CDR3 sequence (DNA): TGCAGCGTTGGGCAGGGCCCCACAGATACGCAGTATTTT. Protein: CSVGQGPTDTQYF.

The chain uses TRBV30 and TRBJ2-1; the match to TRBD2 covers 11 bases. Germline CDR1 is GTSNPN and CDR2 is SVGIG (reference sequence). The CDR3 consists of 13 residues. V trimming: 7 bases; J trimming: 3 bases; junction bases outside the gene matches: 2. CDR3: CASGLADYNEQFF. The CDR3, as DNA: TGTGCCTCGGGACTAGCGGACTACAATGAGCAGTTCTTC.

This sequence joins TRBV28 and TRBJ1-2, with 9 bases matching TRBD1. The V segment lost 7 bases and the J segment 8 bases; nucleotides outside the gene matches: 11. Per the germline V gene, CDR1 is MDHEN and CDR2 is SYDVKM. This CDR3 has 14 residues. CDR3: CASIPLQGASGYTF. The CDR3 DNA follows: TGTGCCAGCATTCCCCTACAGGGGGCGTCAGGCTACACCTTC.

The chain has TRBV28 and TRBJ2-7; tentatively, D is TRBD2 (5 bases). This CDR3 is built from 14 residues. Germline V CDR1 and CDR2: MDHEN, SYDVKM. The V gene lost 8 bases and the J gene lost 5 bases, with 19 bases spanning the gap. This CDR3 is CASGWQRSSDEQYF. CDR3 in DNA: TGTGCCAGCGGTTGGCAGCGGAGTTCGGACGAGCAGTACTTC. The full variable domain, its missing parts supplied by reference TRBV28 and TRBJ2-7, is DVKVTQSSRYLVKRTGEKVFLECVQDMDHENMFWYRQDPGLGLRLIYFSYDVKMKEKGDIPEGYSVSREKKERFSLILESASTNQTSMYLCASGWQRSSDEQYFGPGTRLTVT.

In its sample, this clone was seen a few times. The V gene is TRBV28, the J gene TRBJ1-2; the match to TRBD1 covers 7 bases. Germline assignment: CDR1 MDHEN and CDR2 SYDVKM. The CDR3 consists of 13 residues. The V segment lost 5 bases and the J segment 3 bases; nucleotides outside the gene matches: 3. The CDR3 spells CASSETGDYGYTF. CDR3 in DNA: TGTGCCAGCAGTGAAACAGGGGACTATGGCTACACCTTC.

This chain uses TRBV15 with TRBJ2-2, with D unclear. Per germline, CDR1 LNHNV and CDR2 YYDKDF (reference sequence). This CDR3 contains 15 residues. V shed 0 bases and J shed 2 bases, with 7 bases lying between them. The DNA for the CDR3 is TGTGCCACCAGCAGAGATGGATTTAACACCGGGGAGCTGTTTTTT. Protein sequence: CATSRDGFNTGELFF.

This clone was detected only a few times. This chain connects TRBV2 to TRBJ2-1; D could derive from TRBD1 or TRBD2 (5 bases each). The V gene lost 3 bases and the J gene lost 5 bases, with 8 bases spanning the gap. Germline V gives CDR1 SNHLY, CDR2 FYNNEI. The CDR3 has 13 amino acids. The CDR3 bases are TGTGCCAGCAGTGACGGGACCGACAATGAGCAGTTCTTC. Its translation is CASSDGTDNEQFF.

There are a few counts of this clone. V is TRBV4-3 and J is TRBJ2-6, with 9 bases matching TRBD1. CDR3 length: 16 residues. V shed 2 bases, J shed 4 bases, and the junction held 3 bases outside the gene matches. Germline values: CDR1 LGHNA, CDR2 YSLEER. The CDR3 reads CASSQRTGDGANVLTF. The CDR3 nucleotides read TGCGCCAGCAGCCAACGGACAGGGGACGGGGCCAACGTCCTGACTTTC.

This clone was detected once. The chain uses TRBV25-1 and TRBJ2-7; D is possibly TRBD1 (6 bases). Germline-derived CDR1 and CDR2 are MGHDK and SYGVNS. The CDR3 loop spans 14 amino acids. Deletions cut 4 bases from V and 3 bases from J, with 13 bases between. In nucleotides, the CDR3 is TGTGCCAGCAGTGCTCCACAGGGTCGCTACGAGCAGTACTTC. Its protein product is CASSAPQGRYEQYF.

The gene calls are TRBV29-1 and TRBJ2-3; D possibly corresponds to TRBD2 (7 bases). The CDR3 runs to 13 residues. Trimming left V 4 bases short and J 6 bases short, with 14 bases between. The germline CDR1 and CDR2 sequences are SQVTM and ANQGSEA. The CDR3, as DNA: TGCAGCGTTGCTGGCGGGGGCCTCGATACGCAGTATTTT. Translated, it gives CSVAGGGLDTQYF.

This rearrangement joins TRBV6-5 to TRBJ1-4; D unresolved. V lost 5 bases and J lost 8, with 18 bases in between. Germline-derived CDR1 and CDR2 are MNHEY and SVGAGI. The CDR3 contains 15 residues. The DNA for the CDR3 is TGTGCCAGCAGTCTACAATTGGGCCCTCGGGAAAAACTGTTTTTT. Encoded protein: CASSLQLGPREKLFF.

The chain links TRBV5-4 to TRBJ2-2; possibly TRBD1 for D (6 bases). V dropped 0 bases and J dropped 5 bases, with 14 bases sitting between them. From germline, CDR1 is SGHNT and CDR2 YYREEE (reference sequence). CDR3 length: 16 residues. CDR3 in DNA: TGTGCCAGCAGCTTGGACATCAACAGGGATACCGGGGAGCTGTTTTTT. Amino acids: CASSLDINRDTGELFF.